The sequence of this T cell receptor (beta chain) was determined in a study of identical twins. Study-level findings and limits: There was an excess of low generation probability in the out-of-frame alpha sequences that twins shared.

Note on this clonotype: Its cognate antigen is unknown.

Carrying unique molecular identifiers, the cDNA also gained a universal primer site through template switching. TCRdb re-analysed the 5' RACE reads in MiXCR, keeping a single row per CDR3 protein. The data show approximately 500,000 distinct CDR3 sequences, roughly 24% seen once. The CDR3 has 14 amino acids. The V and J ends lost 2 bases and 5 bases respectively, with 8 bases between them. Germline-derived CDR1 and CDR2 are SGDLS and YYNGEE. This sample was also put to use in a study of T cells expressing NK-cell markers. That work states: Beta-chain profiling covered CD3+CD56+NKG2C+, CD3+CD56+NKG2C- and CD3+CD56-NKG2C+ sorted subsets. HCMV serostatus: most of the eight sequenced donors positive, one negative.

The sequence was obtained from a young woman in good health. The J gene is TRBJ1-6, the V gene TRBV9; D is unresolved. The sequenced sample was CD4+ T cells sorted from blood. The CDR3 here is CASSVRTNNSPLHF. DNA of the CDR3: TGTGCCAGCAGCGTCAGGACGAATAATTCACCCCTCCACTTT. Full variable domain (outside the CDR3, taken from reference TRBV9 and TRBJ1-6): DSGVTQTPKHLITATGQRVTLRCSPRSGDLSVYWYQQSLDQGLQFLIQYYNGEERAKGNILERFSAQQFPDLHSELNLSSLELGDSALYFCASSVRTNNSPLHFGNGTRLTVT.